This TCR beta chain stems from a study of blood T cell repertoires in COVID-19. Study at large: Acute and convalescent COVID-19 samples came from the United States, Italy and Spain.

This clone was seen just once. Participant ages covered roughly 18 to 90 years across approximately 25 US areas. Participants were placed into cohorts based on the clinical history they reported. A PCR-confirmed or clinician-diagnosed COVID-19 case had contacted exposed participants within 2 weeks of entry. Profiling relied on immunoSEQ multiplex PCR, and the TCRdb table lists in-frame clones only, not all of them. This sample has approximately 300,000 clones, with 90% found just once. Trimming took off 4 bases at V and 4 bases at J, with 7 bases between the two ends. Germline V gene data show CDR1 as SGHNT and CDR2 as YYREEE (reference sequence). The CDR3 runs 12 residues.

The genes are TRBV5-4 and TRBJ2-3; no clear D gene. The receptor was isolated from a young woman who had been exposed to COVID-19. Sequencing was carried out using PBMCs or T cells enriched from blood (not recorded which). The CDR3, as DNA: TGTGCCAGCAGCGGCACCGCAGATACGCAGTATTTT. Translated, it gives CASSGTADTQYF.